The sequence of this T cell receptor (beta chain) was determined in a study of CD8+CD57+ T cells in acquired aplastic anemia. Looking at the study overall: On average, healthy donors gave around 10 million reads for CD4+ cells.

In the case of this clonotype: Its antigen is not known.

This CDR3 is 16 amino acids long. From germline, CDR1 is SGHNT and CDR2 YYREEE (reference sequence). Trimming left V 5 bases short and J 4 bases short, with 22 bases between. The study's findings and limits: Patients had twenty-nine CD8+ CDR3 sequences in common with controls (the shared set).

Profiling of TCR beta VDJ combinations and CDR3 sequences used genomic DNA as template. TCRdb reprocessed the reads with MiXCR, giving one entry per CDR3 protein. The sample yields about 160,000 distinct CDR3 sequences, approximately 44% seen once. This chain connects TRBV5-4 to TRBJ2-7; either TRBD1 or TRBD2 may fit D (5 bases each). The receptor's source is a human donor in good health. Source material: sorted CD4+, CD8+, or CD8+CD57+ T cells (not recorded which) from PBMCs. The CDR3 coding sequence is TGTGCCAGCAGTTCAAAAGGGGCGCGAGGGTTTTACGAGCAGTACTTC. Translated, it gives CASSSKGARGFYEQYF.